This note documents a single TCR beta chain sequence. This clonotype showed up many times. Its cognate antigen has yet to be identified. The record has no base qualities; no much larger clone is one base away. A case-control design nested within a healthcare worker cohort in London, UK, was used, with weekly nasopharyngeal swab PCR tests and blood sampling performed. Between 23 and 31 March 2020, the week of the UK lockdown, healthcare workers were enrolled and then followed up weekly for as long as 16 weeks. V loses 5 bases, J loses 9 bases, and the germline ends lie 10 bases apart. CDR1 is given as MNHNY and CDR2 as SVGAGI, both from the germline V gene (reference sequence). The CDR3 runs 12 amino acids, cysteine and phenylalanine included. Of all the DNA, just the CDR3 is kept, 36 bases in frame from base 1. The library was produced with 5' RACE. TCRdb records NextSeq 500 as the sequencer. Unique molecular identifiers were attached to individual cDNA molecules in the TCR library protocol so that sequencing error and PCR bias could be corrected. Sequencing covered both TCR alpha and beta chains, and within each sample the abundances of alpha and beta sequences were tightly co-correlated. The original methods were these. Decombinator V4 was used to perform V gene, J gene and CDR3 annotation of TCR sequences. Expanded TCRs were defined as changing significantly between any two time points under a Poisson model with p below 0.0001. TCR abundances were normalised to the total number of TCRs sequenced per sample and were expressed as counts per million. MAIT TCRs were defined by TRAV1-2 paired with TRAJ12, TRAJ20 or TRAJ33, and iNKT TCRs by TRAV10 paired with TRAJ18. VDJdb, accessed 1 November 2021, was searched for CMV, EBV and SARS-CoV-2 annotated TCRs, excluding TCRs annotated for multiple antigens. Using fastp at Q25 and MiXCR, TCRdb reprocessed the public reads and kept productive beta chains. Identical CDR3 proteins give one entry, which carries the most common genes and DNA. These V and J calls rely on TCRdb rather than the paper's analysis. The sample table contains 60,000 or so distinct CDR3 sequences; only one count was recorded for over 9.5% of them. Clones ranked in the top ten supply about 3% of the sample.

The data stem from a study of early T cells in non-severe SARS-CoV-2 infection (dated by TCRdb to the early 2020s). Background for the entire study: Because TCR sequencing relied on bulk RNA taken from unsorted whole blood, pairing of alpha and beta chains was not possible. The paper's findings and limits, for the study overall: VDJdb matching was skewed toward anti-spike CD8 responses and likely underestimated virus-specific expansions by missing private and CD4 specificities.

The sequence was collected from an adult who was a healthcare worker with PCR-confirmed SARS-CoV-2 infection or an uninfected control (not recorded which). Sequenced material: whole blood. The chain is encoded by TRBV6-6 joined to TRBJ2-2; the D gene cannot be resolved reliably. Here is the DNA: TGTGCCAGCAGTGGCGACGGCCGGGAGCTGTTTTTT. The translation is CASSGDGRELFF.